These T cell receptor beta chains were read from a single sample in a study of T cells expressing NK-cell markers. TCRdb re-called the 5' RACE reads, yielding one record per CDR3 amino acid sequence without DNA. The sample has approximately 380,000 distinct CDR3 sequences. Source material: blood T cells: a sorted CD56 or NKG2C T cell subset, CD4+ or CD8+ T cells, or bulk PBMC T cells (not recorded which). The receptors shown here come from a man between 18 and 69 years old in good health. The CDR3 runs from the conserved cysteine through the conserved F or W.

V: TRBV10-3; J: TRBJ2-3; CDR3: CAIESGDFGTDTQYF
V: TRBV4-1; J: TRBJ2-7; CDR3: CASSQSSGRNEQYF
V: TRBV12-3/TRBV12-4; J: TRBJ2-1; CDR3: CASSLKASGGNEQFF
V: TRBV4-2; J: TRBJ1-4; CDR3: CASSQPRGNEKLFF
V: TRBV20-1; J: TRBJ2-1; CDR3: CSAPSLAGAYNEQFF
V: TRBV24-1; J: TRBJ2-1; CDR3: CATSDGGTGVLNNEQFF
V: TRBV20-1; J: TRBJ1-4; CDR3: CSARERKAEKLFF
V: TRBV12-3/TRBV12-4; J: TRBJ1-1; CDR3: CASSLPGLGTEAFF
V: TRBV23-1; J: TRBJ2-3; CDR3: CASSQEDRGLAGTSTDTQYF
V: TRBV6-5; J: TRBJ1-1; CDR3: CASSYAGQRAEAFF
V: TRBV20-1; J: TRBJ2-7; CDR3: CSARDGHGEQYF
V: TRBV6-2/TRBV6-3; J: TRBJ2-1; CDR3: CASRSDRAAPAPSANNEQFF
V: TRBV19; J: TRBJ2-2; CDR3: CASKNWQAVTGELFF
V: TRBV6-1; J: TRBJ2-1; CDR3: CASSGIAGVKGNEQFF
V: TRBV12-3/TRBV12-4; J: TRBJ2-7; CDR3: CASSLRGRKAEQYF
V: TRBV12-3/TRBV12-4; J: TRBJ2-7; CDR3: CEPPGGQRFYEQYF
V: TRBV15; J: TRBJ2-3; CDR3: CAVGGTDTQYF
V: TRBV5-6; J: TRBJ2-3; CDR3: CASSSRTRRGTDTQYF
V: TRBV5-5; J: TRBJ1-2; CDR3: CASSPRTARQNRYGYTF
V: TRBV19; J: TRBJ2-3; CDR3: CASRMVGAKDTQYF
V: TRBV12-3/TRBV12-4; J: TRBJ1-2; CDR3: CASSYDRGRRVFTF
V: TRBV2; J: TRBJ1-4; CDR3: CASTHWGTVNEKLFF
V: TRBV6-1; J: TRBJ1-5; CDR3: CASFRGGVNNQPQHF
V: TRBV2; J: TRBJ2-1; CDR3: CASSVSGGYNEQFF
V: TRBV20-1; J: TRBJ2-7; CDR3: CSASRDANYEQYF
V: TRBV15; J: TRBJ2-1; CDR3: CATSSTGFYNEQFF
V: TRBV24-1; J: TRBJ2-1; CDR3: CATSAKGSPPSGGALEQFF
V: TRBV7-2; J: TRBJ1-1; CDR3: CASSFPRINTEAFF
V: TRBV5-1; J: TRBJ1-1; CDR3: CASSLGGTGLTQPTAFF
V: TRBV9; J: TRBJ1-2; CDR3: CASSVSPVNYGYTF
V: TRBV7-8; J: TRBJ1-4; CDR3: CASSEGRGVNEKLFF
V: TRBV30; J: TRBJ1-4; CDR3: CAWSSGAWHEKLFF
V: TRBV7-9; J: TRBJ2-1; CDR3: CASSLTPSRQKYNEQFF
V: TRBV21-1; J: TRBJ2-3; CDR3: CASSKGNGTYFSTDTQYF
V: TRBV6-6; J: TRBJ1-4; CDR3: CASSPQYEKLFF
V: TRBV15; J: TRBJ2-3; CDR3: CATSRWTSGGPTDTQYF